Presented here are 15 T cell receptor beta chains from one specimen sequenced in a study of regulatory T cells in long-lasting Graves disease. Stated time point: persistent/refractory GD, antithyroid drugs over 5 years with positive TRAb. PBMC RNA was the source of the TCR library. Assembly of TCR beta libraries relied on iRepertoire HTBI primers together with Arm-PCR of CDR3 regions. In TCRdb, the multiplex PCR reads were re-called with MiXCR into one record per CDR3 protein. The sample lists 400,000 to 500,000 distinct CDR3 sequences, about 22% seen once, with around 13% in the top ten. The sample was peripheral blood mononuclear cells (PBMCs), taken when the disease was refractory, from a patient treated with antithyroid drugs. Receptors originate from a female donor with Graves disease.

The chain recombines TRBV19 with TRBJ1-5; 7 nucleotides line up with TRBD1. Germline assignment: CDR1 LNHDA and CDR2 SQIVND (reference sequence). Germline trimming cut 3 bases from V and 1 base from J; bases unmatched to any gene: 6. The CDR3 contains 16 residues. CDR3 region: CASSIQGGRSNQPQHF. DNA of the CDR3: TGTGCCAGTAGTATCCAGGGGGGGAGAAGCAATCAGCCCCAGCATTTT. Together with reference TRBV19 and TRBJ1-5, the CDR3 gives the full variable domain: DGGITQSPKYLFRKEGQNVTLSCEQNLNHDAMYWYRQDPGQGLRLIYYSQIVNDFQKGDIAEGYSVSREKKESFPLTVTSAQKNPTAFYLCASSIQGGRSNQPQHFGDGTRLSIL.

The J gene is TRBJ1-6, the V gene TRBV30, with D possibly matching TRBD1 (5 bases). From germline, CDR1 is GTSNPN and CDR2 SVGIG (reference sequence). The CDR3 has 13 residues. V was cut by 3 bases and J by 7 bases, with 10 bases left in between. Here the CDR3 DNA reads TGTGCCTGGAGAAGGGACCCCAATTCACCCCTCCACTTT. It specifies CAWRRDPNSPLHF.

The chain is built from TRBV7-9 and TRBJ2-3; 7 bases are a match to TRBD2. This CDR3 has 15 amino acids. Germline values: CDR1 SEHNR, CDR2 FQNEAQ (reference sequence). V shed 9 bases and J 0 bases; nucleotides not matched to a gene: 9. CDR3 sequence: CASIAREESTDTQYF. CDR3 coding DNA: TGTGCCAGTATTGCACGGGAGGAGAGCACAGATACGCAGTATTTT.

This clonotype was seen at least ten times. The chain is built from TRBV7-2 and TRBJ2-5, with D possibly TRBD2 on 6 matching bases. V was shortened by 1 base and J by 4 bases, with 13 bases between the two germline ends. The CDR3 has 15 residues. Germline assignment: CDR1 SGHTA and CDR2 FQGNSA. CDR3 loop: CASSLGASARETQYF. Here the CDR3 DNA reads TGTGCCAGCAGCTTAGGGGCTAGCGCTCGAGAGACCCAGTACTTC.

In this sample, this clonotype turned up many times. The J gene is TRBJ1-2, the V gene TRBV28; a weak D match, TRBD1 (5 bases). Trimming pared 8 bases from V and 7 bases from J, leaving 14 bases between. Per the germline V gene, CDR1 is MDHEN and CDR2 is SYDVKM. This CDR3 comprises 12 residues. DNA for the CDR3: TGTGCCAGCGCACTCGGGGGTGCTGGCTACACCTTC. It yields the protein CASALGGAGYTF.

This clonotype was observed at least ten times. CDR3 in DNA: TGTGCCAGCAGTCTACGAACCGGGACAGTCACCTACGAGCAGTACTTC. It is translated as CASSLRTGTVTYEQYF. This chain links TRBV27 with TRBJ2-7; TRBD1 agrees at 7 bases. V dropped 5 bases and J dropped 2; count of bases not matched to a gene: 12. Germline CDR1 MNHEY, CDR2 SMNVEV (reference sequence). CDR3 length: 16 amino acids.

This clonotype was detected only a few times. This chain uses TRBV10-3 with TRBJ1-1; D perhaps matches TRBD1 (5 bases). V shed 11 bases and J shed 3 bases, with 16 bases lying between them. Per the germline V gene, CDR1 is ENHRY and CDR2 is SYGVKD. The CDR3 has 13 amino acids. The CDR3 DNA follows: TGTGCCCTCCAGGGAGAGGCGGACACTGAAGCTTTCTTT. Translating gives CALQGEADTEAFF.

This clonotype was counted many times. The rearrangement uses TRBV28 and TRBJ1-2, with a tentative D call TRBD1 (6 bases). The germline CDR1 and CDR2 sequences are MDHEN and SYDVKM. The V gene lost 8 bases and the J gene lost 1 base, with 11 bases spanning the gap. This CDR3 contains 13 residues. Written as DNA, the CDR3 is TGTGCCAGCCGGGACAATGATAACTATGGCTACACCTTC. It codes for CASRDNDNYGYTF.

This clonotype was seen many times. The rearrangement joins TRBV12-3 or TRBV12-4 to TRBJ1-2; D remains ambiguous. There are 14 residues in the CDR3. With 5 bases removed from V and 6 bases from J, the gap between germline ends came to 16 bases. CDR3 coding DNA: TGTGCCAGCAGTCCAGGAGGAGGGAGGAATGGCTACACCTTC. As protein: CASSPGGGRNGYTF.

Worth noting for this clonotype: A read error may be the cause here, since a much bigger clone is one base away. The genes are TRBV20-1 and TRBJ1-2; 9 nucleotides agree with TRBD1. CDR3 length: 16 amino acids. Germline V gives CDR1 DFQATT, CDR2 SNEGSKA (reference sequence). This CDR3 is CSAGDPDRGGDYGYTF. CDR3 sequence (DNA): TGCAGTGCTGGAGACCCGGACAGGGGAGGAGACTATGGCTACACCTTC.

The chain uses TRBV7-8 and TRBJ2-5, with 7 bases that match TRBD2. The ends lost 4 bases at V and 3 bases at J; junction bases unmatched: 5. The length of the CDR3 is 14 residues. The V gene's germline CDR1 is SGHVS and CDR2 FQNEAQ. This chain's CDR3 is CASSSDLAEETQYF. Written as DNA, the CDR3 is TGTGCCAGCAGCTCGGATCTAGCGGAAGAGACCCAGTACTTC.

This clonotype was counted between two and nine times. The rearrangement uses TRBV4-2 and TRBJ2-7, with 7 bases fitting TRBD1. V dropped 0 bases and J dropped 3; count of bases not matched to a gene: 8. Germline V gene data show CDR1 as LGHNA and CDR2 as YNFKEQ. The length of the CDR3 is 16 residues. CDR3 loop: CASSQDNTGAHYEQYF. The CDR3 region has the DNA TGTGCCAGCAGCCAAGATAACACAGGGGCCCACTACGAGCAGTACTTC.

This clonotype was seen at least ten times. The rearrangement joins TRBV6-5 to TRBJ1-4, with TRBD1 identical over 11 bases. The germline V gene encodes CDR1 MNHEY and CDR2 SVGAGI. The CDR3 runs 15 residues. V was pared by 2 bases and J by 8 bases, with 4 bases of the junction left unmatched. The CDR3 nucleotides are TGTGCCAGCAGTTACCGGGGGACAGGGGGGGAAAAACTGTTTTTT. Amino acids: CASSYRGTGGEKLFF.

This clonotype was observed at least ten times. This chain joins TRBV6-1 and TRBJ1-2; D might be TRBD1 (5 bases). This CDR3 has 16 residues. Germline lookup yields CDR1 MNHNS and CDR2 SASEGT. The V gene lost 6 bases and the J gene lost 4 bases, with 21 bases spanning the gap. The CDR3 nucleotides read TGTGCCAGCAGCACCCCGGCAGGGCCGGTGATCTATGGCTACACCTTC. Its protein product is CASSTPAGPVIYGYTF.

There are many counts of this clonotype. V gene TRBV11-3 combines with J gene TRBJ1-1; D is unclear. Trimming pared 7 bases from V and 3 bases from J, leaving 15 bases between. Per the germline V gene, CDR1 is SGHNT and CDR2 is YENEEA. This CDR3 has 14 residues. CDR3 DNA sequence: TGTGCCAGCACCGTGCAGGCCGGGGACACTGAAGCTTTCTTT. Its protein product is CASTVQAGDTEAFF.